This T cell receptor (beta chain) was recovered during a study of Graves' ophthalmopathy and Graves' hyperthyroidism. Points from the study as a whole: A classifier, a 13-signature model, separated ophthalmopathy from stable hyperthyroidism with more than 85% sensitivity and less than 83% specificity. Among thyroid clonotypes expanded above 0.001 frequency, most also appeared in blood.

The CDR3 has 12 amino acids. The germline V and J ends were trimmed by 5 bases and 4 bases, with 11 bases remaining between them. The germline CDR1 and CDR2 sequences are DFQATT and SNEGSKA (reference sequence). As the template, RNA transcripts were used to amplify TCR beta CDR3 regions. Following a first-round RT-PCR that used HTBI primers, a second-round multiplex PCR was carried out. TCRdb re-called the multiplex PCR reads through MiXCR, storing one row per CDR3 protein. Here the sample spans about 410,000 distinct CDR3 sequences, approximately 20% being singletons. This clonotype was seen many times. Its matching antigen is unknown.

Specimen: peripheral blood. This TCR was recovered from a woman aged 18-29 years with Graves' ophthalmopathy. This chain joins TRBV20-1 and TRBJ2-5, with no clear D. CDR3 in DNA: TGCAGTGCTGTCGGGTTTACAGAGACCCAGTACTTC. It codes for CSAVGFTETQYF.